The rows below give T cell receptor beta chains drawn from one sample of a study of cytomegalovirus exposure and HLA in healthy donors. Produced via immunoSEQ multiplex PCR; TCRdb's table is partial and in-frame only. The data hold about 180,000 clones, with 80% to 90% observed a single time. Specimen: PBMCs. These receptors were obtained from a woman in her twenties or thirties in good health and CMV-seronegative. Both conserved end residues are trimmed from each CDR3. The order of the fields is V gene, clone size, CDR3 protein. For some rows the clone size is stated as once, few or many, or as a class when expanded; others skip it.

v_call: TRBV4-2
clone_size: few
cdr3_aa: ASSQIRGDYEQY

v_call: TRBV9
clone_size: -
cdr3_aa: ASSASPLTTYGYT

v_call: TRBV5-1
clone_size: -
cdr3_aa: ASSWDRDYEQY

v_call: TRBV12-5
clone_size: -
cdr3_aa: ASGLGQGDYNEQF

v_call: TRBV6-5
clone_size: -
cdr3_aa: ASSLLAGPNEQF

v_call: TRBV5-4
clone_size: once
cdr3_aa: ASSRGLYLQAF

v_call: TRBV19
clone_size: once
cdr3_aa: ASSFWGGQPQH

v_call: TRBV6-6
clone_size: few
cdr3_aa: ASGSGRNEQF

v_call: TRBV29-1
clone_size: -
cdr3_aa: SVGSSRWYEQY

v_call: TRBV4-3
clone_size: few
cdr3_aa: ASSQLHGQGAAGYT

v_call: TRBV4-3
clone_size: -
cdr3_aa: ASSQDAVQKPYNEQF

v_call: TRBV30
clone_size: -
cdr3_aa: AWGGTANSPLH

v_call: TRBV7-6
clone_size: -
cdr3_aa: ASSLEGSGGYEQY

v_call: TRBV5-4
clone_size: -
cdr3_aa: ASSVGDRGLYEQY

v_call: TRBV9
clone_size: -
cdr3_aa: ASSPHRDRDVEKLF

v_call: TRBV10-1
clone_size: once
cdr3_aa: ASSERSDTQY

v_call: TRBV6-5
clone_size: -
cdr3_aa: ASSYSGGGAPDEQF

v_call: TRBV7-7
clone_size: -
cdr3_aa: ASSADSYSPLH

v_call: TRBV7-6
clone_size: -
cdr3_aa: ASSPRASSSYNEQF

v_call: TRBV27
clone_size: once
cdr3_aa: ASSLRTAQGADEQF

v_call: TRBV4-1
clone_size: -
cdr3_aa: ASSSITGDRGLYEQY

v_call: TRBV29-1
clone_size: -
cdr3_aa: SVDPDYYGYT

v_call: TRBV9
clone_size: -
cdr3_aa: ASSRGAYTEAF

v_call: TRBV2
clone_size: -
cdr3_aa: ASSARGSYGYT

v_call: TRBV2
clone_size: -
cdr3_aa: ASSVEAGAGEQY

v_call: TRBV30
clone_size: -
cdr3_aa: AWSAGGHTIY

v_call: TRBV4-1
clone_size: -
cdr3_aa: ASSQEKGTYDYGYT

v_call: TRBV5-4
clone_size: -
cdr3_aa: ASSPGTGTVGANVLT

v_call: TRBV4-2
clone_size: -
cdr3_aa: ASSQAGTDDQPQH

v_call: TRBV27
clone_size: -
cdr3_aa: ASSPSRGHETQY

v_call: TRBV5-1
clone_size: -
cdr3_aa: ASSQDFSSGNTIY

v_call: TRBV18
clone_size: few
cdr3_aa: ASSQSGEKLF

v_call: TRBV27
clone_size: -
cdr3_aa: ASSARDRASGANVLT

v_call: TRBV5-4
clone_size: -
cdr3_aa: ASSLGQGRLEAF

v_call: TRBV7-9
clone_size: -
cdr3_aa: ASSFATGGSEGYT

v_call: TRBV9
clone_size: -
cdr3_aa: ASSVALGLAYEQY

v_call: TRBV28
clone_size: -
cdr3_aa: ASSLKGLGTGGAVLYGYT

v_call: TRBV5-1
clone_size: -
cdr3_aa: ASSPAGWDWVYEQY

v_call: TRBV30
clone_size: -
cdr3_aa: AWLRAGVRTTGELF

v_call: TRBV5-4
clone_size: -
cdr3_aa: ASTLLGGSYNEQF

v_call: TRBV18
clone_size: -
cdr3_aa: ASSPLPRVAAYEQY

v_call: TRBV4-1
clone_size: -
cdr3_aa: ASTLGGDYNEQF

v_call: TRBV7-2
clone_size: -
cdr3_aa: ASSFDSTTSYEQY

v_call: TRBV18
clone_size: -
cdr3_aa: ASSPPTGNTEAF

v_call: TRBV9
clone_size: -
cdr3_aa: ASSVAGSTDTQY